One and the same sample provided the 14 T cell receptor beta chains below, sequenced in a study of glioma-infiltrating T cells. The iRepertoire nested amplicon-rescue multiplex PCR amplified TCR alpha and beta CDR3s from RNA. Each CDR3 protein is one row after TCRdb ran MiXCR on the multiplex PCR reads. This sample has approximately 120,000 distinct CDR3 sequences, with 23% found just once. The sequenced sample consisted of glioma tissue, nonneoplastic brain tissue, or PBMCs (not recorded which). These receptors were obtained from a human donor with low-grade glioma or glioblastoma, undergoing nonglioma brain surgery, or in good health (not recorded which).

This clonotype appeared once. One base away lies a much larger clone, so this may be a sequencing read error. The chain recombines TRBV19 with TRBJ2-5, with TRBD2 as a possible D gene (6 bases). The CDR3 contains 14 residues. Germline V gives CDR1 LNHDA, CDR2 SQIVND (reference sequence). CDR3 in DNA: TGTGCCACCGGGCCCGGGAGTTCCCGAGAGACCGAGTACTTC. Residues: CATGPGSSRETEYF. Combining the CDR3 with reference TRBV19 and TRBJ2-5 gives the whole variable domain DGGITQSPKYLFRKEGQNVTLSCEQNLNHDAMYWYRQDPGQGLRLIYYSQIVNDFQKGDIAEGYSVSREKKESFPLTVTSAQKNPTAFYLCATGPGSSRETEYFGPGTRLLVL.

The rearrangement joins TRBV4-1 to TRBJ1-1; tentatively, D is TRBD1 (6 bases). Germline CDR1 and CDR2: MGHRA and YSYEKL. Trimming removed 3 bases from V and 5 bases from J, with 13 bases in between. The CDR3 has 14 residues. The CDR3 region is CASSHNAQGTEAFF. CDR3 sequence (DNA): TGCGCCAGCAGCCATAATGCCCAGGGGACTGAAGCTTTCTTT.

Details on this clonotype: A much larger clone differs by one base, so this may be a read error. The V call is TRBV12-3 or TRBV12-4, the J call TRBJ1-2, with D unresolved. The length of the CDR3 is 13 residues. Deletions cut 2 bases from V and 2 bases from J, with 6 bases between. CDR3 coding DNA: TGTGCCAGCAGTTTATTTGCGAACTATGGCTACACCTTC. Translation: CASSLFANYGYTF.

This clonotype was counted at least ten times. This rearrangement joins TRBV27 to TRBJ1-4; D is ambiguous. The V gene lost 3 bases and the J gene lost 7 bases, with 9 bases spanning the gap. In germline, CDR1 is MNHEY, CDR2 SMNVEV (reference sequence). The CDR3 length is 13 residues. The chain's CDR3 is CASSFSSGEKLFF. The CDR3 nucleotides are TGTGCCAGCAGTTTTTCTTCGGGTGAAAAACTGTTTTTT.

The chain employs TRBV27 and TRBJ2-3; D is perhaps TRBD2 (6 bases). The CDR3 loop spans 15 amino acids. V lost 5 bases and J 6 bases, leaving 18 bases between the germline ends. Per the germline V gene, CDR1 is MNHEY and CDR2 is SMNVEV (reference sequence). The CDR3 DNA reads TGTGCCAGCAGTCCGGGACTGGCGCCTCGGGATACGCAGTATTTT. The encoded protein is CASSPGLAPRDTQYF.

This clonotype was observed a few times. The chain has TRBV5-1 and TRBJ1-1; 7 bases map to TRBD1. This CDR3 has 15 residues. V shed 0 bases, J shed 0 bases, and the junction held 2 bases outside the gene matches. Germline values: CDR1 SGHRS, CDR2 YFSETQ. CDR3 sequence reads: CASSLVGTVNTEAFF. The CDR3, as DNA: TGCGCCAGCAGCTTGGTGGGGACAGTGAACACTGAAGCTTTCTTT.

The table lists this clonotype with many counts. V and J are TRBV7-2 and TRBJ2-7, with a possible D match to TRBD2 (5 bases). CDR3 length: 16 residues. Trimming removed 0 bases from V and 2 bases from J, with 14 bases in between. The germline V gene encodes CDR1 SGHTA and CDR2 FQGNSA. The CDR3 nucleotides are TGTGCCAGCAGCTTAGCAAGCGGAAGTAGCGCCTACGAGCAGTACTTC. Translating it yields CASSLASGSSAYEQYF.

This clonotype was counted ten times or more. CDR3 coding DNA: TGTGCCACCATCTTCCAGGGGGAGACCCAGTACTTC. It translates to CATIFQGETQYF. V gene TRBV6-1 combines with J gene TRBJ2-5, with D perhaps matching TRBD1 (6 bases). V was shortened by 10 bases and J by 5 bases, with 14 bases between the two germline ends. The CDR3 consists of 12 residues. Germline V CDR1 and CDR2: MNHNS, SASEGT.

This clonotype showed up many times. V is TRBV6-1 and J is TRBJ2-7; TRBD2 aligns across 8 bases. This CDR3 is built from 14 residues. V dropped 8 bases and J dropped 0; count of bases not matched to a gene: 6. From germline, CDR1 is MNHNS and CDR2 SASEGT. The CDR3 spells CASSPAGASYEQYF. The CDR3 DNA follows: TGTGCCAGCTCCCCAGCGGGAGCCTCCTACGAGCAGTACTTC.

Turning to this clonotype: This may be a read error: a much more frequent sequence differs by one nucleotide. The V call is TRBV7-9, the J call TRBJ2-1; D uncertain. V was shortened by 3 bases and J by 5 bases, with 14 bases between the two germline ends. Looked up from germline, CDR1 is SEHNR and CDR2 is FQNEAQ (reference sequence). CDR3 length: 15 residues. The CDR3 is CASSFFPGPHNEQFF. The DNA of the CDR3 is TGTGCCAGCAGCTTTTTCCCGGGCCCCCACAATGAGCAGTTCTTC.

This chain joins TRBV6-1 and TRBJ1-2; no clear D. V was shortened by 6 bases and J by 1 base, with 9 bases between the two germline ends. Germline values: CDR1 MNHNS, CDR2 SASEGT. The CDR3 has 13 residues. The CDR3 region has the DNA TGTGCCAGCAGATCTACATATAACTATGGCTACACCTTC. Protein product: CASRSTYNYGYTF.

The gene calls are TRBV12-5 and TRBJ2-1; TRBD2 agrees at 13 bases. The germline gives CDR1 LGHNT, CDR2 FRNRAP. V was pared by 5 bases and J by 8 bases, with 6 bases of the junction left unmatched. This CDR3 is built from 15 residues. In DNA form, the CDR3 reads TGTGCTAGTGGTCCAGGACTAGCGGGAGAGGATGAGCAGTTCTTC. Amino acid sequence: CASGPGLAGEDEQFF.

The sample holds many counts of this clonotype. The rearrangement joins TRBV2 to TRBJ2-1, with TRBD1 matching over 8 bases. With V trimmed by 6 bases and J by 5 bases, 18 bases remained unmatched. This CDR3 comprises 18 residues. Germline values: CDR1 SNHLY, CDR2 FYNNEI. The CDR3 nucleotides are TGTGCCAGCAGAGACAAACCCCGGACAGGGCTGTCCCACAATGAGCAGTTCTTC. It yields the protein CASRDKPRTGLSHNEQFF.

This clonotype was found many times. The gene calls are TRBV7-2 and TRBJ2-7, with no clear D. V lost 1 base and J 5 bases, leaving 12 bases between the germline ends. Germline loops: CDR1 SGHTA, CDR2 FQGNSA. The CDR3 contains 14 residues. The CDR3 nucleotides are TGTGCCAGCAGCTTAGGGGTCCGCCGAGACGAGCAGTACTTC. Amino acid sequence: CASSLGVRRDEQYF.